This record covers a single TCR beta chain. What it binds is unknown. TCRdb re-analysed the RT-PCR reads in MiXCR, keeping a single row per CDR3 protein. The sample includes about 190,000 distinct CDR3 sequences, 13% to 15% of them seen just once. CDR1 is MGHRA and CDR2 is YSYEKL in the germline V gene. Trimming took 2 bases from V and 6 from J; bases not matched to a gene: 10. The CDR3 has 17 amino acids. The data derive from a study of response to subunit inactivated influenza vaccine. Notes on the study in general: Authors suggested seasonal influenza vaccinations each recruit few new T cells.

The TCR comes from a man between 45 and 60 years old who received an inactivated influenza vaccine. The V gene is TRBV4-1, the J gene TRBJ2-3, with 11 bases matching TRBD2. The material sequenced was CD8+ T cells sorted from PBMCs, taken more than 4 days after vaccination. CDR3 coding DNA: TGCGCCAGCAGCCAACAAGCTAGCGGGGGGTTATTTGATACGCAGTATTTT. Its protein product is CASSQQASGGLFDTQYF.